This TCR beta chain was found in a study of shared clonotypes between healthy human individuals. Study as a whole: There were three CD4 naive, three CD4 memory, two CD8 naive and one CD8 memory plates per donor.

Germline assignment: CDR1 MGHRA and CDR2 YSYEKL. There are 15 residues in the CDR3. V was clipped by 6 bases and J by 6 bases, with 21 bases between them. Assay execution took place at the deep level. Each cell subset's genomic DNA was divided evenly among several immunoSEQ plates. Only in-frame clones appear in the TCRdb table, and some are missing; sequencing was by immunoSEQ multiplex PCR. The repertoire holds a few hundred thousand clones, roughly 95% seen once, with 0.085% to 0.11% in the top ten. Terminally differentiated effector memory CD45RA+ cells were left out of the naive CD8 fraction, which was CD45RO-negative and positively selected for CCR7. Healthy HIV-negative adults with no recent acute infections or vaccinations were recruited as donors.

The sample was naive CD8+ T cells sorted from blood. The TCR comes from a woman in her thirties in good health. V usage is TRBV4-1 and J usage is TRBJ2-7, with D unclear. CDR3 coding DNA: TGCGCCAGCAGTTCCTGGCCTGGGAATCCGTCCGAGCAGTACTTC. This translates into CASSSWPGNPSEQYF.